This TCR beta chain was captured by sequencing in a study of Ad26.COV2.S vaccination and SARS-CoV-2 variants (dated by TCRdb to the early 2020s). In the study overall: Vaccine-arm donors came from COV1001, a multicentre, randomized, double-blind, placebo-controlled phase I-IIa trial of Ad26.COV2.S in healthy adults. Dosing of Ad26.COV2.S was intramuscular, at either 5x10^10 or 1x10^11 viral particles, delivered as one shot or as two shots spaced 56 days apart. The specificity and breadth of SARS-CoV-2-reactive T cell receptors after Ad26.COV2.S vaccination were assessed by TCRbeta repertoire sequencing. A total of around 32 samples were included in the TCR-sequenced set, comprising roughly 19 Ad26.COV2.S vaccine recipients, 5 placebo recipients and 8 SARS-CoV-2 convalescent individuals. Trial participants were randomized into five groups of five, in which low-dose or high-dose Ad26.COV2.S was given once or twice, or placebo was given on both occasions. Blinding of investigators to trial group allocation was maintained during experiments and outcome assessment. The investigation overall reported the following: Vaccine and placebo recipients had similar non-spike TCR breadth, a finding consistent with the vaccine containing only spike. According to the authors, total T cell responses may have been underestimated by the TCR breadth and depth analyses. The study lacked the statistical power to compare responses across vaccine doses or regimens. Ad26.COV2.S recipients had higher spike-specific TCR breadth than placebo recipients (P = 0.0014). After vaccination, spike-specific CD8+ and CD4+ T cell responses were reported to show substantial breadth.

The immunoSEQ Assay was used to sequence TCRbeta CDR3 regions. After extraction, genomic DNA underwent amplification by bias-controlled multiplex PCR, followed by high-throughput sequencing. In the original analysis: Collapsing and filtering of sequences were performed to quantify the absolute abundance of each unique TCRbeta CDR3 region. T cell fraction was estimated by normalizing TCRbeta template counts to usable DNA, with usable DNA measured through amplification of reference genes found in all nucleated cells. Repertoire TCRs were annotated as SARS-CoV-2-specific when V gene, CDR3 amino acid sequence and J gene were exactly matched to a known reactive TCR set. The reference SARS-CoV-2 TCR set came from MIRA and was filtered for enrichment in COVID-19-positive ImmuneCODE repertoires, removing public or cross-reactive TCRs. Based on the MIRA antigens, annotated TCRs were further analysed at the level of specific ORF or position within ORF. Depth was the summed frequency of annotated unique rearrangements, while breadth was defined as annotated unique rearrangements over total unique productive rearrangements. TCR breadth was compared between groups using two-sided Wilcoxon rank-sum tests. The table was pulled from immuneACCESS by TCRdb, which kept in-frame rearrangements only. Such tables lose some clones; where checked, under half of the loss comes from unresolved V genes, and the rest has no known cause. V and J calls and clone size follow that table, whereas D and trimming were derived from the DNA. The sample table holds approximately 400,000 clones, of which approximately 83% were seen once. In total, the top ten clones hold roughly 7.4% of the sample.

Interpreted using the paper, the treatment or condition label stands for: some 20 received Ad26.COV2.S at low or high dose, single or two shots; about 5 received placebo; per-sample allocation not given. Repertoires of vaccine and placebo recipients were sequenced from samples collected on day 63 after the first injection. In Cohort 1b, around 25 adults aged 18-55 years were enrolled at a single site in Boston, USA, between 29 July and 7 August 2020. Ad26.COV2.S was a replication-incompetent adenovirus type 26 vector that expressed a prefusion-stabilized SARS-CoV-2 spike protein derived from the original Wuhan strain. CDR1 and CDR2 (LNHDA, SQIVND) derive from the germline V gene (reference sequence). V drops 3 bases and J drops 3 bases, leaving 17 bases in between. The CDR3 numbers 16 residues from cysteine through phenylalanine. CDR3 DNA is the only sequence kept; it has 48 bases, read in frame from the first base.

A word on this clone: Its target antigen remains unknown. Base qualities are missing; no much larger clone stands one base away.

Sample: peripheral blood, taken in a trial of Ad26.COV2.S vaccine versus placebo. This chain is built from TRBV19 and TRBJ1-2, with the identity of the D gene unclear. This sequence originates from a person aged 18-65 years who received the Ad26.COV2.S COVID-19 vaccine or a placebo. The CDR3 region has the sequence CASSMLLSSAYYGYTF. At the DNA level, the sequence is TGTGCCAGTAGTATGCTCCTATCATCAGCGTACTATGGCTACACCTTC.